This T cell receptor (beta chain) was documented in a study of T cell changes during pregnancy in multiple sclerosis. Using immunoSEQ multiplex PCR, the repertoire was profiled, and TCRdb retains in-frame clones only, with some absent. The sample carries about 30,000 clones, approximately 94% recorded once. CDR1 is MGHRA, CDR2 YSYEKL, per germline. V lost 3 bases to trimming and J lost 5 bases; unmatched junction nucleotides: 11. The length of the CDR3 is 17 residues. Here the sequenced sample was CD8+ T cells from peripheral blood mononuclear cells, taken before pregnancy. The clonotype originates from a female donor with multiple sclerosis, enrolled in a pregnancy study. The V and J genes are TRBV4-1 and TRBJ1-1; 11 bases align to TRBD1. The CDR3: CASSQRTGTGGGTEAFF. The CDR3 coding sequence is TGCGCCAGCAGCCAGAGAACCGGGACAGGGGGTGGTACTGAAGCTTTCTTT.